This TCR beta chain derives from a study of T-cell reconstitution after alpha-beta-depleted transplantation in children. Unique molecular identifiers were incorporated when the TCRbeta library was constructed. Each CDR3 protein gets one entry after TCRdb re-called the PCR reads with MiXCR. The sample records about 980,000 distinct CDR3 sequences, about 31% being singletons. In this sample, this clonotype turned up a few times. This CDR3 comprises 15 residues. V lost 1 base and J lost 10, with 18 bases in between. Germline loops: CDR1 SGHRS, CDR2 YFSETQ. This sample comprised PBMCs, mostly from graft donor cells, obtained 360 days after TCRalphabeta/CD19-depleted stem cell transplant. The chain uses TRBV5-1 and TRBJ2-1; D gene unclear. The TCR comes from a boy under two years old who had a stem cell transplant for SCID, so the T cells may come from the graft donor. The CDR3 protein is CASSLTHVPDGEQFF. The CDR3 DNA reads TGCGCCAGCAGCTTGACCCACGTACCGGACGGGGAGCAGTTCTTC.